This T cell receptor (beta chain) was identified in a study of cytomegalovirus exposure and HLA in healthy donors. As for the study in general: The same platform was used for the 95 to 150 validation repertoires and the roughly 600 first-cohort repertoires, a later analysis reported.

Sequencing was performed with immunoSEQ multiplex PCR; in TCRdb, only in-frame clones are kept and a portion is missing. Of some 110,000 clones in the sample, more than 85% are singletons; the top ten hold 4% to 5.5%. The germline V gene has CDR1 SEHNR and CDR2 FQNEAQ (reference sequence). The CDR3 runs to 14 residues. V shed 5 bases, J shed 5 bases, and the junction held 7 bases outside the gene matches. The TCR comes from a man in his late teens or twenties in good health and CMV-seropositive. V usage is TRBV7-9 and J usage is TRBJ2-7; 9 bases are a match to TRBD2. The source material was PBMCs. CDR3 sequence (DNA): TGTGCCAGCAGCCCCGCGGGGGGGCCCCACGAGCAGTACTTC. Translated: CASSPAGGPHEQYF.